The clone carrying this T cell receptor beta chain was seen just once. The CDR3 sequence is 14 residues long. Trimming removed 5 bases from V and 4 bases from J; junction bases left unmatched: 8. Looked up from germline, CDR1 is SGDLS and CDR2 is YYNGEE. This entry belongs to a study of T cell changes during pregnancy in multiple sclerosis. The method was immunoSEQ multiplex PCR; TCRdb's version includes in-frame clones alone and lacks a portion of them. Seen here are 45,000 to 70,000 clones, roughly 92% observed once, and the top ten hold 2.8%. The specimen was peripheral blood, collected in the third trimester of pregnancy. This receptor was obtained from a female donor in good health, enrolled as a control in a pregnancy study. The chain employs TRBV9 and TRBJ1-2, with 7 positions matching TRBD1. The CDR3 DNA follows: TGTGCCAGCAGTCCGCAGGGGGTTACCTATGGCTACACCTTC. Translated, it gives CASSPQGVTYGYTF.